These T cell receptor beta chains were read from a single sample in a study of CD8 T cells in ankylosing spondylitis. TCRdb redid the calling of the 5' RACE reads with MiXCR, one entry per CDR3 protein. The data hold under 950,000 distinct CDR3 sequences, with 15% to 20% observed a single time. Sequenced sample: blood, either unsorted or a sorted T cell fraction (not recorded which). The source of these receptors is a male donor with ankylosing spondylitis. CDR3s include the opening cysteine and the closing phenylalanine or tryptophan. D genes are given only for firm matches. Size is omitted from some rows. Given values are once, few, many or a class for expanded clones.

len,d_gene,j_gene,v_gene,abundance,CDR3nt,CDR3aa
15,NA,TRBJ1-3,TRBV14,NA,TGTGCCAGCAGCGCCCGACTGATCTCTGGAAACACCATATATTTT,CASSARLISGNTIYF
13,NA,TRBJ2-2,TRBV12-3/TRBV12-4,few,TGTGCCACCGGTCCGGGTGACGCCGGGGAGCTGTTTTTT,CATGPGDAGELFF
18,TRBD1,TRBJ1-6,TRBV11-1,NA,TGTGCCAGCAGCTTTGTGGGGACAGGGACTTTTTACAATTCACCCCTCCACTTT,CASSFVGTGTFYNSPLHF
14,TRBD1,TRBJ2-5,TRBV7-2,NA,TGTGCCAGCAGCCCAGTACAGGGGGCAGAGACCCAGTACTTC,CASSPVQGAETQYF
15,TRBD1,TRBJ2-2,TRBV24-1,few,TGTGCCACCAGTGTCGGGGACAGGGACACCGGGGAGCTGTTTTTT,CATSVGDRDTGELFF
15,TRBD2,TRBJ2-7,TRBV12-3/TRBV12-4,many,TGTGCCAGCAGTTTGGCACTAGCGGGAAGCTACGAGCAGTACTTC,CASSLALAGSYEQYF
15,TRBD2,TRBJ2-1,TRBV5-1,few,TGCGCCAGCAGACTGGGAGGGACTAGCCTTAATGAGCAGTTCTTC,CASRLGGTSLNEQFF
16,TRBD2,TRBJ2-3,TRBV20-1,NA,TGCAGTGCTAGTGTAACTAGCGGGGGTGGCACAGATACGCAGTATTTT,CSASVTSGGGTDTQYF
14,NA,TRBJ1-2,TRBV6-5,NA,TGTGCCAGCAGTTACTCCGCACAGTCCTATGGCTACACCTTC,CASSYSAQSYGYTF
13,NA,TRBJ2-3,TRBV12-3/TRBV12-4,few,TGTGCCAGCAGTTCAGAAGCGGGAGATACGCAGTATTTT,CASSSEAGDTQYF
14,NA,TRBJ1-6,TRBV28,few,TGTGCCAGCAGTCCGAGCGGGGGGAATTCACCCCTCCACTTT,CASSPSGGNSPLHF
13,TRBD1,TRBJ1-5,TRBV10-3,few,TGTGCCACCTCCGGGACAGGGAACCAGCCCCAGCATTTT,CATSGTGNQPQHF
15,TRBD2,TRBJ2-3,TRBV24-1,NA,TGTGCCACCAGTGGTACCGGGACTAGCAAATATACGCAGTATTTT,CATSGTGTSKYTQYF
15,TRBD1,TRBJ2-5,TRBV12-3/TRBV12-4,NA,TGTGCCAGCAGTCCCGGGACAGGGGACCCAGAGACCCAGTACTTC,CASSPGTGDPETQYF
13,NA,TRBJ2-1,TRBV20-1,many,TGCAGTGCTAGTGGCTCCAAGTACAATGAGCAGTTCTTC,CSASGSKYNEQFF
15,TRBD1,TRBJ2-7,TRBV20-1,few,TGCAGTGCTAGTCTAGGGACAGGGGGCGCCTACGAGCAGTACTTC,CSASLGTGGAYEQYF
13,NA,TRBJ1-1,TRBV29-1,NA,TGCAGCGTTTTGGCAGCCCCAAGGGGTGAAGCTTTCTTT,CSVLAAPRGEAFF
16,TRBD2,TRBJ2-4,TRBV28,NA,TGTGCCAGCAGTTTATTTAGTGGCGGGAGTATATACATTCAGTACTTC,CASSLFSGGSIYIQYF
15,NA,TRBJ1-5,TRBV15,few,TGTGCCACCGGTATCGCAGGGGTAGGTGGACAGCCCCAGCATTTT,CATGIAGVGGQPQHF
13,NA,TRBJ1-1,TRBV30,NA,TGTGCCTGGAGTGCCGACTCGGGCACTGAAGCTTTCTTT,CAWSADSGTEAFF
12,TRBD1,TRBJ1-2,TRBV6-5,NA,TGTGCCAGCAGTTCGACAGGGATGGGGTCTACCTTC,CASSSTGMGSTF
15,NA,TRBJ1-3,TRBV12-3/TRBV12-4,few,TGTGCCAGCAGTTTAGGACGGGGCTCTGGAAACACCATATATTTT,CASSLGRGSGNTIYF
15,TRBD1,TRBJ2-1,TRBV30,NA,TGTGCCTGCACCCGGACAGGGAGTCTCCTGAATGAGCAGTTCTTC,CACTRTGSLLNEQFF